These T cell receptor beta chains were read from a single sample in a study of T-cell memory formation after mild COVID-19. TCRdb passed the 5' RACE reads through MiXCR, listing each CDR3 protein once. The sample lists roughly 580,000 distinct CDR3 sequences, about a sixth seen once, with approximately 12% in the top ten. Specimen: PBMCs or a T cell subset sorted from them (not recorded which). These receptor sequences come from an adult woman who had mild COVID-19 (a few samples of this study predate the infection). Cell type and time point are not known. CDR3s include the opening cysteine and the closing phenylalanine or tryptophan. D genes are given only for firm matches. Not every row has a clone size; where given, it reads once, few, many or a size class.

abundance	v_gene	d_gene	j_gene	CDR3nt	CDR3aa
.	TRBV5-1	TRBD1	TRBJ2-6	TGCGCCAGCAGCTGGGCGACAGGGACCGGGGCCAACGTCCTGACTTTC	CASSWATGTGANVLTF
few	TRBV27	TRBD1	TRBJ1-6	TGTGCCAGCAGCTCGGCAGGGGGCAAATCGGGGGCACCCCTCCACTTT	CASSSAGGKSGAPLHF
.	TRBV29-1	TRBD1	TRBJ2-7	TGCAGCGTGTCCGGTCACAGGGGGCCGGGAGGCTCCTACGAGCAGTACTTC	CSVSGHRGPGGSYEQYF
few	TRBV6-2/TRBV6-3	.	TRBJ2-2	TGTGCCAGCAGTTACTTCCCCGGGACACTTGACGGGGAGCTGTTTTTT	CASSYFPGTLDGELFF
few	TRBV7-3	.	TRBJ2-1	TGTGCCAGCAGCTTTTGGAACTTCAATGAGCAGTTCTTC	CASSFWNFNEQFF
few	TRBV6-1	.	TRBJ2-5	TGTGCCAGCACCCCATGGTCCAGAGAGACCCAGTACTTC	CASTPWSRETQYF
.	TRBV9	.	TRBJ1-6	TGTGCCAGCAGCGTAGAGACAGGCGGGGATTCACCCCTCCACTTT	CASSVETGGDSPLHF
.	TRBV20-1	.	TRBJ2-3	TGCAGTGCTAGTTCCCATTGGGGGACCTCGTTGCAGTATTTT	CSASSHWGTSLQYF
few	TRBV29-1	.	TRBJ1-1	TGCAGCGTTTTACAGGGCGTCACTGAAGCTTTCTTT	CSVLQGVTEAFF
few	TRBV14	.	TRBJ2-2	TGTGCCAGCAGCCATGAGCGGATGAGCGGGGAGCTGTTTTTT	CASSHERMSGELFF
few	TRBV9	.	TRBJ2-3	TGTGCCAGCAGCGCCGGGGCTTCAGATACGCAGTATTTT	CASSAGASDTQYF
few	TRBV2	TRBD1	TRBJ1-1	TGTGCCAGCAGAGGGACAGGGTGGGAGACTGAAGCTTTCTTT	CASRGTGWETEAFF
few	TRBV4-3	.	TRBJ2-4	TGCGCCAGCAGCTCCCGCCGACGAGATAGCCTTTTTGACAAAAACATTCAGTACTTC	CASSSRRRDSLFDKNIQYF
few	TRBV7-9	.	TRBJ1-1	TGTGCCAGCAGCTCCAGTCGGGGGGTGAACACTGAAGCTTTCTTT	CASSSSRGVNTEAFF
few	TRBV20-1	TRBD1	TRBJ2-2	TGCAGTGTTCGCCGGGGACAGGGGAACACCGGGGAGCTGTTTTTT	CSVRRGQGNTGELFF
few	TRBV2	.	TRBJ2-5	TGTGCCAGCAGTGAAGCGCTTCGGCAGGCGCGGCAAGAGACCCAGTACTTC	CASSEALRQARQETQYF
.	TRBV2	.	TRBJ2-2	TGTGCCAGCAGAAACAGTCCCGGGGAGCTGTTTTTT	CASRNSPGELFF
.	TRBV7-3	TRBD1	TRBJ1-2	TGTGCCAGCAGCTTACTACCTGGACAGGGGTATGGCTACACCTTC	CASSLLPGQGYGYTF
few	TRBV5-1	TRBD1	TRBJ1-4	TGCGCCAGCAGCTTGAGGACAGGTGGTACTCAAAAACTGTTTTTT	CASSLRTGGTQKLFF
.	TRBV15	.	TRBJ2-5	TGTGCCACCAGCAAGGACATCCAAGAGACCCAGTACTTC	CATSKDIQETQYF
.	TRBV6-6	TRBD1	TRBJ2-7	TGTGCCACCCTCGACAGGGTTGCCTACGAGCAGTACTTC	CATLDRVAYEQYF
.	TRBV4-3	.	TRBJ2-7	TGCGCCAGCAGCCAAGAAAGGGCGGGTTGGGGCTACGAGCAGTACTTC	CASSQERAGWGYEQYF
.	TRBV5-8	.	TRBJ1-1	TGTGCCAGCAGCCGGGGGGGGTTCACTGAAGCTTTCTTT	CASSRGGFTEAFF
.	TRBV29-1	TRBD2	TRBJ2-2	TGCAGCATTAGACTAGCGGGGGGGATGAACACCGGGGAGCTGTTTTTT	CSIRLAGGMNTGELFF
.	TRBV12-3/TRBV12-4	TRBD2	TRBJ2-3	TGTGCCAGCAGTTTCCAGCGGGGGGTTACAGATACGCAGTATTTT	CASSFQRGVTDTQYF
.	TRBV2	.	TRBJ2-7	TGTGCCAGCAGTGAAAGTGGGACTCAAGGTTTC	CASSESGTQGF
few	TRBV6-6	.	TRBJ1-1	TGTGCCAGCAGTTTCAGGGAGGACACTGAAGCTTTCTTT	CASSFREDTEAFF
.	TRBV4-1	TRBD1	TRBJ2-7	TGCGCCAGCAGCCACCCCCCGACAGGGACCTACGAGCAGTACTTC	CASSHPPTGTYEQYF
.	TRBV12-3/TRBV12-4	.	TRBJ1-5	TGTGCCAGCAGCCGGACCGCCGATCAGCCCCAGCATTTT	CASSRTADQPQHF
.	TRBV6-6	TRBD2	TRBJ2-7	TGTGCCAGCAATATAGGACTAGCGGGAGGCGAGCAGTACTTC	CASNIGLAGGEQYF
few	TRBV19	.	TRBJ1-2	TGTGCCAGTAGTGCCACAGGGACCTCTAACTATGGCTACACCTTC	CASSATGTSNYGYTF
few	TRBV4-1	.	TRBJ1-5	TGCGCCAGCAGCCAAGAGGATATTTATAGCGGAGGCGATCAGCCCCAGCATTTT	CASSQEDIYSGGDQPQHF
few	TRBV7-2	.	TRBJ2-1	TGTGCCAGCAGCTCAGCAAGATGGGGGGGCCTCAATGAGCAGTTCTTC	CASSSARWGGLNEQFF
few	TRBV6-1	TRBD1	TRBJ1-1	TGTGCCAGTAAAAAGACAACAGGGGTGAACACTGAAGCTTTCTTT	CASKKTTGVNTEAFF
.	TRBV12-3/TRBV12-4	.	TRBJ1-4	TGTGCCAGCAGCCTAATGGGAGGGGATGGTGAAAAACTGTTTTTT	CASSLMGGDGEKLFF
.	TRBV24-1	.	TRBJ2-5	TGTGCCACCAGTGATTTGGGGCGTGAGGAGACCCAGTACTTC	CATSDLGREETQYF
.	TRBV25-1	TRBD1	TRBJ2-3	TGTGCCAGCAGTGAATCGAGGGTAACAGGGGCGGGAGATACGCAGTATTTT	CASSESRVTGAGDTQYF
few	TRBV11-3	.	TRBJ2-1	TGTGCCAGCACAGGGGGAGGCTTTTACAATGAGCAGTTCTTC	CASTGGGFYNEQFF
few	TRBV4-1	.	TRBJ2-1	TGCGCCAGCAGCCAAGTTCGGGGGGCGGTCTACAATGAGCAGTTCTTC	CASSQVRGAVYNEQFF
few	TRBV11-2	.	TRBJ1-2	TGTGCCAGCAGCTTAGAGCCCCGGGGAGCAAGGAGCGGCTACACCTTC	CASSLEPRGARSGYTF
.	TRBV20-1	TRBD2	TRBJ2-1	TGCAGTGCTAGAGGGCAGCGGGAGCTAAATGAGCAGTTCTTC	CSARGQRELNEQFF
few	TRBV3-1	.	TRBJ1-3	TGTGCCAGCAGCCTCGGACTGACTGGAAACACCATATATTTT	CASSLGLTGNTIYF
few	TRBV5-4	TRBD2	TRBJ2-7	TGTGCCAGCAGCTTGTTTGGCGGGAGACCGGGTGAGCAGTACTTC	CASSLFGGRPGEQYF
.	TRBV7-9	.	TRBJ2-1	TGTGCCAGCAGCTTAGCGGACCTCTACAATGAGCAGTTCTTC	CASSLADLYNEQFF
few	TRBV12-3/TRBV12-4	TRBD2	TRBJ2-3	TGTGCCAGCAGCCGGGGGACTAGCGGGGGGGTCCTCTCTAGCACAGATACGCAGTATTTT	CASSRGTSGGVLSSTDTQYF
few	TRBV29-1	.	TRBJ2-1	TGCAGCGTCGCCGGACCCCATGGTAATGAGCAGTTCTTC	CSVAGPHGNEQFF
.	TRBV18	.	TRBJ2-3	TGTGCCAGCTCACCACGATCCGGGTCCAGCACAGATACGCAGTATTTT	CASSPRSGSSTDTQYF
many	TRBV7-9	.	TRBJ2-2	TGTGCCAGCAGCACAACGGGGTACACCGGGGAGCTGTTTTTT	CASSTTGYTGELFF
few	TRBV5-1	TRBD2	TRBJ2-3	TGCGCCAGCAGTTGGCGGGAGTGGGGAGATACGCAGTATTTT	CASSWREWGDTQYF
many	TRBV5-1	.	TRBJ2-1	TGCGCCAGCAGCCGTCGCAATGAGCAGTTCTTC	CASSRRNEQFF
few	TRBV20-1	.	TRBJ1-2	TGCAGTGCGATTTCGCGCAGTAACTATGGCTACACCTTC	CSAISRSNYGYTF